Each of the 2 T cell receptor beta chains below was sequenced from the same sample in a study of blood T cell repertoires in COVID-19. Sequencing used immunoSEQ multiplex PCR; TCRdb keeps in-frame clones, though not all of them. The sample lists about 180,000 clones, about nine tenths occurring once. The sample comprised peripheral blood. The source is a man aged 18 to 30 who had recovered from COVID-19.

The V and J genes are TRBV4-2 and TRBJ1-4; a possible D gene is TRBD1 (6 bases). V gave up 6 bases and J gave up 4 bases, with 18 bases separating them. The CDR3 is 16 amino acids. Germline V gene data show CDR1 as LGHNA and CDR2 as YNFKEQ. The DNA of the CDR3 is TGTGCCAGCAGTCAAAGAGCAGACAGGTATAATGAAAAACTGTTTTTT. Amino acids: CASSQRADRYNEKLFF.

The rearrangement uses TRBV7-9 and TRBJ2-3; maybe TRBD2 (6 bases). Germline V gives CDR1 SEHNR, CDR2 FQNEAQ (reference sequence). The V gene lost 8 bases and the J gene lost 1 base, with 13 bases spanning the gap. CDR3 length: 14 amino acids. The CDR3 DNA reads TGTGCCAGCGCCCCCGCGGGGCGCACAGATACGCAGTATTTT. It yields the protein CASAPAGRTDTQYF.